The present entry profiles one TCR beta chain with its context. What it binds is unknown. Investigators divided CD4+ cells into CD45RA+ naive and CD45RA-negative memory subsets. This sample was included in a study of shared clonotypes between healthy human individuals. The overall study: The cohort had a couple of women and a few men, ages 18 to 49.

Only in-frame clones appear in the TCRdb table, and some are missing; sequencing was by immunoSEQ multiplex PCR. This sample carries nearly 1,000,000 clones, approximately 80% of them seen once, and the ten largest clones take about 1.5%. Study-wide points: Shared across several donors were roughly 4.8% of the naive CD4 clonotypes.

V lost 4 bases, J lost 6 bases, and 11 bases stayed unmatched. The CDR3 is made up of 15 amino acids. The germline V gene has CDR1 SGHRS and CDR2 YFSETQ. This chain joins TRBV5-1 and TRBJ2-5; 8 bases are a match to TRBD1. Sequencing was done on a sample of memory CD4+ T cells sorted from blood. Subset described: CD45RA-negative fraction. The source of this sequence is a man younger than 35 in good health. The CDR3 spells CASSPPPGGEKTQYF. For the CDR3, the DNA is TGCGCCAGCAGCCCTCCCCCAGGGGGCGAAAAGACCCAGTACTTC.